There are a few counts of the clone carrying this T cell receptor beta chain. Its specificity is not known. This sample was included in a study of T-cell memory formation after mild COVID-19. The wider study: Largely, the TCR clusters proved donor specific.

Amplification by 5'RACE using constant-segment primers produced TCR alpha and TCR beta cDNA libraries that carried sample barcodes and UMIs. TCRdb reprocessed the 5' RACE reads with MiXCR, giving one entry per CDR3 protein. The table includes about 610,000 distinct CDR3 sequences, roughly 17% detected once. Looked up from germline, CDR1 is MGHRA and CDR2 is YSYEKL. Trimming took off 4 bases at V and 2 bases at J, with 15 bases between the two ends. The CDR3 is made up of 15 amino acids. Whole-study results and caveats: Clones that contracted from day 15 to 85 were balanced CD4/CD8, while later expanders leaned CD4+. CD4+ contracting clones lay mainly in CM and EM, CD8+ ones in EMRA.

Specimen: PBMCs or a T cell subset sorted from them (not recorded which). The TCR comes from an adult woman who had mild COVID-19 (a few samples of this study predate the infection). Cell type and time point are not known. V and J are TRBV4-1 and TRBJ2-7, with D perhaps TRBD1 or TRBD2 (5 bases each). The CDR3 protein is CASSRAGSGTYEQYF. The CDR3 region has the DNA TGCGCCAGCAGCCGCGCAGGGTCCGGGACCTACGAGCAGTACTTC.